This TCR beta chain originates from a study of radiation and T cells in renal cell carcinoma. Broader study findings: Without pretreatment biopsies, baseline tumor clonotype presence was undetermined. From baseline, blood top tumor clonotypes peaked at 2 weeks post-radiation.

Remarks on this clone: What it binds is unknown.

TCRdb's table, derived via immunoSEQ multiplex PCR, lists solely in-frame clones and lacks some. In the table there are over 120,000 clones, around 88% of which are singletons. This CDR3 region has 11 residues. Germline assignment: CDR1 SGHTA and CDR2 FQGNSA. The V end lost 4 bases, the J end lost 4 bases, and 4 bases lay between the germline ends. Documented time point: blood 4 weeks post-SBRT, at nephrectomy. Treatment noted: 15 Gy SBRT to primary tumor, nephrectomy 4 weeks later. Nephrectomy followed 15 Gy stereotactic body radiation by 4 weeks. Clear cell pathology was present in this patient's renal cell carcinoma.

This receptor was taken from a woman aged 50 to 60 with renal cell carcinoma. The sequenced sample was blood, obtained from a patient whose treatment included radiotherapy and nephrectomy. J is TRBJ1-2 and V is TRBV7-2, with D unclear. The CDR3 DNA reads as TGTGCCAGCAGCTACAGCTATGGCTACACCTTC. Translation gives CASSYSYGYTF.